The text below deals with one T cell receptor (beta chain). Repertoires were generated with immunoSEQ multiplex PCR, while TCRdb's copy carries only in-frame clones and drops some. Among some 330,000 clones, more than 75% were seen once, and the ten largest hold about 2.1%. These data belong to a study of blood T cell repertoires in COVID-19. Overall study: Two negative PCRs, clearance, or symptom resolution had been documented for recovered Cohort 3 donors. Sites across the United States, Italy and Spain contributed samples from acute and convalescent COVID-19. Sample material is recorded as cDNA or gDNA derived from T cells, B-cell-depleted T cells, or PBMCs.

With 0 bases clipped from V and 5 bases from J, the junction kept 6 bases outside the gene matches. Per germline, CDR1 SGDLS and CDR2 YYNGEE. The CDR3 extends over 15 amino acids. Categorization into cohorts depended on clinical history that participants reported. The chain combines TRBV9 with TRBJ2-5; 8 bases are shared with TRBD2. The sample taken for sequencing was PBMCs or T cells enriched from blood (not recorded which). This clonotype originated in a man aged 40-49 years in a cohort exposed to, infected with or recovered from COVID-19 (not recorded which). The CDR3 spells CASSVASGRRETQYF. As DNA, the CDR3 is TGTGCCAGCAGCGTAGCAAGCGGGAGAAGGGAGACCCAGTACTTC.